The clone carrying this TCR beta chain was picked up a small number of times. In the source study's methods: Estimated nucleated cell counts came from reference gene primer amplification. Profiled with immunoSEQ multiplex PCR; TCRdb holds only in-frame clones, not every one. V, J and clone size are those of that table, while D and trimming were read from the DNA. This table holds about 42,000 clones, 65% to 80% found once. V was clipped by 4 bases and J by 1 base; unmatched bases: 5. The CDR3 runs to 16 residues. Germline lookup yields CDR1 SGHTA and CDR2 FQGNSA. The data are from a study of blood T cell repertoires in COVID-19. About the research overall: Collection of acute and convalescent COVID-19 samples took place in the United States, Italy and Spain.

The rearrangement joins TRBV7-2 to TRBJ2-5; 11 bases are shared with TRBD2. The specimen was peripheral blood. This clonotype originated in a man older than 75 with acute or convalescent COVID-19. Here the CDR3 reads CASSSWTSGSQETQYF. The CDR3 bases are TGTGCCAGCAGCTCTTGGACTAGCGGGTCCCAAGAGACCCAGTACTTC. Filled out from reference TRBV7-2 and TRBJ2-5, the complete variable domain reads GAGVSQSPSNKVTEKGKDVELRCDPISGHTALYWYRQSLGQGLEFLIYFQGNSAPDKSGLPSDRFSAERTGGSVSTLTIQRTQQEDSAVYLCASSSWTSGSQETQYFGPGTRLLVL.